This T cell receptor (beta chain) is from a study of cytomegalovirus exposure and HLA in healthy donors. The PCR contained 60 Vbeta and 13 Jbeta primers. The method was immunoSEQ multiplex PCR; TCRdb's version includes in-frame clones alone and lacks a portion of them. The sample has around 140,000 clones, 65% to 90% seen once. Germline trimming cut 6 bases from V and 6 bases from J; bases unmatched to any gene: 6. The CDR3 totals 14 residues. CDR1 SNHLY and CDR2 FYNNEI come from the germline V gene. This chain links TRBV2 with TRBJ2-2; 8 nucleotides agree with TRBD1. The sequencing sample was made of PBMCs. The receptor comes from a woman in her 30s in good health and CMV-seronegative. CDR3 nucleotides: TGTGCCAGCAGGAAGACAGGGGAATCCGGGGAGCTGTTTTTT. It translates to CASRKTGESGELFF.